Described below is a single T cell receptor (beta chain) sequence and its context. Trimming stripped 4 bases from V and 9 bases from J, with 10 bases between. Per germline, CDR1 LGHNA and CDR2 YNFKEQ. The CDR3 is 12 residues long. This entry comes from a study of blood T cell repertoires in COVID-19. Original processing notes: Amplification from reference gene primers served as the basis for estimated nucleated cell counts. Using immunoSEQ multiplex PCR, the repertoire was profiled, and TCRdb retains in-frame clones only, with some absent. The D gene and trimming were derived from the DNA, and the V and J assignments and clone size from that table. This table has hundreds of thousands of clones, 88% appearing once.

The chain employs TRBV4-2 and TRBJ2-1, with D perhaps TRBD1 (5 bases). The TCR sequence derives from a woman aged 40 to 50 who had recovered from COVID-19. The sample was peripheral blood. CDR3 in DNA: TGTGCCAGCAGCCCCGATAGGGGTGAGCAGTTCTTC. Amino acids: CASSPDRGEQFF.